This T cell receptor (beta chain) was captured in a study of cytomegalovirus exposure and HLA in healthy donors. Of note for this clone: Its matching antigen is unknown.

Broader study findings: Most of the TCR beta V segments (in an earlier analysis) were productive either about 87% or about 30% of the time.

V lost 2 bases and J 2 bases, leaving 18 bases between the germline ends. Per the germline V gene, CDR1 is KGHSH and CDR2 is LQKENI. The CDR3 is 17 amino acids. Vbeta (60) and Jbeta (13) primers were used in the PCR. The assay was immunoSEQ multiplex PCR, and TCRdb's table has in-frame clones only and misses some. The data contain under 200,000 clones, roughly 85% of them singletons. This chain joins TRBV18 and TRBJ1-1; D may be TRBD1 (6 bases). The specimen sequenced was PBMCs. This receptor was taken from a man aged 25 to 40 in good health and CMV-seronegative. CDR3 sequence: CASSPVVQRGFNTEAFF. The CDR3 DNA is TGTGCCAGCTCACCAGTGGTACAGAGGGGGTTCAACACTGAAGCTTTCTTT.